This T cell receptor (beta chain) was identified in a study of T-cell reconstitution after alpha-beta-depleted transplantation in children. Regarding the study as a whole: Several hundred graft clones that had expanded were reportedly the source of alpha-beta T cells about two months after transplant.

This CDR3 spans 16 amino acids. The V segment lost 5 bases and the J segment 0 bases; nucleotides outside the gene matches: 5. Germline V gives CDR1 SGHKS, CDR2 YYEKEE (reference sequence). This clonotype was recorded many times. Antigen: not known. Library preparation (for TCRbeta) was performed with unique molecular identifiers. TCRdb redid the calling of the PCR reads with MiXCR, one entry per CDR3 protein. The repertoire has nearly 20,000 distinct CDR3 sequences, roughly 13% of them found once; the top ten carry 35% to 45%. The starting material was PBMCs, mostly from graft donor cells, obtained 60 days after TCRalphabeta/CD19-depleted stem cell transplant. The chain employs TRBV5-5 and TRBJ2-7, with 13 nucleotides matching TRBD2. This receptor was identified in a female patient aged 2-15 years who had a stem cell transplant for congenital amegakaryocytic thrombocytopenia, so the T cells may come from the graft donor. The chain's CDR3 is CASRPGTSGISYEQYF. In nucleotides, the CDR3 is TGTGCCAGCAGACCCGGGACTAGCGGGATCTCCTACGAGCAGTACTTC.